The 10 T cell receptor beta chains in this list originate from one sample, sequenced in a study of regulatory T cells in long-lasting Graves disease. Arm-PCR of CDR3 regions with iRepertoire HTBI primers generated TCR beta libraries. TCRdb itself ran the multiplex PCR reads through MiXCR, one entry per CDR3 protein. This sample has 400,000 to 500,000 distinct CDR3 sequences, with about 14% found just once. Specified time point: newly diagnosed GD, antithyroid drugs for less than 3 months. Extracted RNA from PBMCs served as the source of the TCR library. The same specimen was also included in a second study, on T cells in Graves' hyperthyroidism and ophthalmopathy.

The specimen was peripheral blood mononuclear cells (PBMCs), collected at new diagnosis, from a patient treated with antithyroid drugs. The receptors stem from a woman in her forties or fifties with Graves disease.

The CDR3 is CASGQGASGYTF. As DNA, the CDR3 is TGCGCCAGCGGGCAGGGGGCTTCTGGCTACACCTTC. J is TRBJ1-2 and V is TRBV10-2; TRBD1 matches at 8 bases. V trimming: 8 bases; J trimming: 7 bases; junction bases outside the gene matches: 6. This CDR3 is 12 amino acids long. The germline V gene has CDR1 WSHSY and CDR2 SAAADI.

Turning to this clonotype: A much larger clonotype is one base distant, so this may be a read error. The rearrangement uses TRBV28 and TRBJ2-5; tentative D call: TRBD1 (5 bases). Trimming took 3 bases from V and 2 from J, leaving 19 bases between them. The germline gives CDR1 MDHEN, CDR2 SYDVKM. The CDR3 covers 17 residues. The CDR3 region has the DNA TGTGCCAGCAGTTTCTCCCCAAAGACAGAGTTACAAGAGACCCAGTACTTC. Amino acid sequence: CASSFSPKTELQETQYF. The full variable domain, completed using reference TRBV28 and TRBJ2-5, is DVKVTQSSRYLVKRTGEKVFLECVQDMDHENMFWYRQDPGLGLRLIYFSYDVKMKEKGDIPEGYSVSREKKERFSLILESASTNQTSMYLCASSFSPKTELQETQYFGPGTRLLVL.

The sample holds many counts of this clonotype. This chain links TRBV2 with TRBJ1-4; TRBD1 might be the D (5 bases). This CDR3 has 15 amino acids. CDR1 is SNHLY, CDR2 FYNNEI, per germline. V gave up 0 bases and J gave up 9 bases, with 14 bases separating them. The CDR3 DNA is TGTGCCAGCAGTGAAGCGGGGCGCAGAAATAAAAAACTGTTTTTT. Residues: CASSEAGRRNKKLFF.

This clonotype was counted a single time. The rearrangement uses TRBV11-3 and TRBJ1-5; D ambiguous. Germline CDR1 is SGHNT and CDR2 is YENEEA. The CDR3 is 14 amino acids. Between the trimmed V and J ends, which lost 2 bases and 6 bases, there was a span of 11 bases. The CDR3 spells CASSLRRPGQPQHF. DNA for the CDR3: TGTGCCAGCAGCTTAAGGAGGCCCGGTCAGCCCCAGCATTTT. Variable domain in full (rest from reference TRBV11-3 and TRBJ1-5): EAGVVQSPRYKIIEKKQPVAFWCNPISGHNTLYWYLQNLGQGPELLIRYENEEAVDDSQLPKDRFSAERLKGVDSTLKIQPAELGDSAVYLCASSLRRPGQPQHFGDGTRLSIL.

The chain joins TRBV19 to TRBJ1-1, with a possible D match to TRBD1 (6 bases). The CDR3 runs 14 residues. The germline V gene has CDR1 LNHDA and CDR2 SQIVND (reference sequence). Trimming took 3 bases from V and 7 from J, leaving 15 bases between them. DNA of the CDR3: TGTGCCAGTAGTATCCCCCAAATACAGGGTGAAGCTTTCTTT. This sequence encodes CASSIPQIQGEAFF.

The rearrangement links TRBV11-3 to TRBJ2-2; TRBD1 matches at 9 bases. CDR1 and CDR2 from the germline V gene are SGHNT and YENEEA. The ends lost 10 bases at V and 6 bases at J; junction bases unmatched: 6. This CDR3 region has 13 residues. CDR3 DNA sequence: TGTGCCACGCTGGACAGGGGAGCCGGGGAGCTGTTTTTT. Translating gives CATLDRGAGELFF.

This clonotype was observed a few times. The chain carries TRBV3-1 and TRBJ1-1; a possible D gene is TRBD1 (5 bases). The germline CDR1 and CDR2 sequences are LGHDT and YNNKEL (reference sequence). V lost 0 bases and J 5 bases, leaving 16 bases between the germline ends. The CDR3 contains 16 residues. In DNA form, the CDR3 reads TGTGCCAGCAGCCAAGATCCTCGGGGCAGGGTAACTGAAGCTTTCTTT. The encoded protein is CASSQDPRGRVTEAFF.

V gene TRBV5-1 combines with J gene TRBJ1-4; D gene ambiguous. CDR1 SGHRS and CDR2 YFSETQ come from the germline V gene. This CDR3 is built from 14 residues. V lost 0 bases and J 7 bases, leaving 10 bases between the germline ends. In DNA form, the CDR3 reads TGCGCCAGCAGCTTGGCGGCTGATAGTGAAAAACTGTTTTTT. Encoded protein: CASSLAADSEKLFF.

This chain links TRBV4-1 with TRBJ2-7; D might be TRBD2 (6 bases). The CDR3 consists of 15 residues. V lost 0 bases and J 4 bases, leaving 13 bases between the germline ends. CDR1 is MGHRA, CDR2 YSYEKL, per germline. CDR3: CASSQEFGLPYEQYF. CDR3 coding DNA: TGCGCCAGCAGCCAAGAGTTTGGACTACCTTACGAGCAGTACTTC.

This clonotype was picked up many times. Here the CDR3 reads CASSPILGGGQETQYF. The CDR3 DNA is TGTGCCAGCAGTCCGATCCTTGGCGGGGGGCAAGAGACCCAGTACTTC. The genes are TRBV12-3 or TRBV12-4 and TRBJ2-5; 8 bases are a match to TRBD2. V dropped 5 bases and J dropped 2; count of bases not matched to a gene: 10. The length of the CDR3 is 16 residues.